These 21 T cell receptor beta chains share one sample of origin, sequenced in a study of CD8 T cells in ankylosing spondylitis. TCRdb recomputed calls from the 5' RACE reads with MiXCR, one row per CDR3 protein. The data hold about 150,000 distinct CDR3 sequences, with under 45% observed a single time. The sample taken for sequencing was synovial fluid, either unsorted or a sorted T cell fraction (not recorded which). All receptors derive from a male donor with ankylosing spondylitis.

The chain couples TRBV11-2 to TRBJ1-4, with D tentatively TRBD1 (5 bases). V lost 1 base, J lost 0 bases, and 18 bases lay in between. Germline V gene sequence: CDR1 SGHAT, CDR2 FQNNGV. CDR3 length equals 19 residues. The CDR3, as DNA: TGTGCCAGCAGCTTAGTATGGAAGGGGTGGAGGGCAACTAATGAAAAACTGTTTTTT. Its protein is CASSLVWKGWRATNEKLFF. Using reference TRBV11-2 and TRBJ1-4 for the parts outside the CDR3, the full variable domain is EAGVAQSPRYKIIEKRQSVAFWCNPISGHATLYWYQQILGQGPKLLIQFQNNGVVDDSQLPKDRFSAERLKGVDSTLKIQPAKLEDSAVYLCASSLVWKGWRATNEKLFFGSGTQLSVL.

The chain has TRBV20-1 and TRBJ1-1; D is unresolved. The CDR3 is made up of 13 amino acids. V was clipped by 1 base and J by 5 bases, with 11 bases between them. The germline V gene has CDR1 DFQATT and CDR2 SNEGSKA (reference sequence). The CDR3 loop reads CSARGLSGTEAFF. The DNA of the CDR3 is TGCAGTGCTAGAGGGTTGTCGGGGACTGAAGCTTTCTTT.

This sequence joins TRBV20-1 and TRBJ2-7; 9 bases are a match to TRBD2. CDR3 length: 15 amino acids. Germline V lookup: CDR1 DFQATT, CDR2 SNEGSKA (reference sequence). With V trimmed by 3 bases and J by 5 bases, 11 bases remained unmatched. Here the CDR3 reads CSASRLREGTHEQYF. CDR3 in DNA: TGCAGTGCTAGTAGGTTGCGGGAGGGCACGCACGAGCAGTACTTC.

This sequence joins TRBV10-2 and TRBJ2-1; 8 nucleotides line up with TRBD2. The CDR3 runs to 16 residues. Germline CDR1 reads WSHSY; CDR2 reads SAAADI. V trimming: 6 bases; J trimming: 0 bases; junction bases outside the gene matches: 7. The CDR3, as DNA: TGCGCCAGCAGCCCTAGCGGGCTTCGCTCCTACAATGAGCAGTTCTTC. Protein sequence: CASSPSGLRSYNEQFF.

This sequence joins TRBV5-5 and TRBJ2-7, with TRBD2 identical over 9 bases. Germline loops: CDR1 SGHKS, CDR2 YYEKEE (reference sequence). The CDR3 totals 14 residues. Trimming cost V 4 bases and J 1 base; bases outside gene matches: 3. The CDR3 is CASSVLAGSYEQYF. The CDR3 coding sequence is TGTGCCAGCAGCGTGCTAGCGGGGTCCTACGAGCAGTACTTC. Full variable domain (outside the CDR3, taken from reference TRBV5-5 and TRBJ2-7): DAGVTQSPTHLIKTRGQQVTLRCSPISGHKSVSWYQQVLGQGPQFIFQYYEKEERGRGNFPDRFSARQFPNYSSELNVNALLLGDSALYLCASSVLAGSYEQYFGPGTRLTVT.

This clonotype was detected many times. The chain combines TRBV7-2 with TRBJ1-4, with unresolved D. Trimming removed 5 bases from V and 6 bases from J, with 16 bases in between. The CDR3 covers 15 residues. CDR1 SGHTA and CDR2 FQGNSA come from the germline V gene. The CDR3: CASSTYSTWDEKLFF. CDR3 nucleotides: TGTGCCAGCAGCACGTACTCAACCTGGGATGAAAAACTGTTTTTT.

The gene calls are TRBV5-6 and TRBJ2-1; maybe TRBD2 (5 bases). The V and J ends lost 5 bases and 4 bases respectively, with 13 bases between them. The CDR3 contains 14 residues. CDR1 and CDR2 (germline): SGHDT, YYEEEE. The CDR3 loop is CASSSLGWYNEQFF. The CDR3 DNA follows: TGTGCCAGCAGTTCACTAGGTTGGTACAATGAGCAGTTCTTC.

This chain links TRBV12-3 or TRBV12-4 with TRBJ2-5; TRBD1 aligns across 7 bases. The V gene end was trimmed by 7 bases and the J gene end by 5 bases; junction bases not matched to a gene: 10. This CDR3 comprises 14 residues. As DNA, the CDR3 is TGTGCCAGCACCCCGACAGGGCCGATTGAGACCCAGTACTTC. Translated: CASTPTGPIETQYF.

This clonotype came up a few times. The chain employs TRBV28 and TRBJ2-7, with D perhaps TRBD2 (5 bases). This CDR3 spans 14 amino acids. V was shortened by 6 bases and J by 0 bases, with 12 bases between the two germline ends. Germline loops: CDR1 MDHEN, CDR2 SYDVKM. Here the CDR3 reads CASSQTDSSYEQYF. In nucleotides, the CDR3 is TGTGCCAGCAGCCAAACGGACTCCTCCTACGAGCAGTACTTC.

This clonotype was counted between two and nine times. The chain joins TRBV7-8 to TRBJ2-2, with D possibly TRBD1 on 6 matching bases. The germline V gene has CDR1 SGHVS and CDR2 FQNEAQ. The length of the CDR3 is 15 residues. V was clipped by 3 bases and J by 3 bases, with 11 bases between them. CDR3 coding DNA: TGTGCCAGCAGCTTCTCAGGGGTATACACCGGGGAGCTGTTTTTT. Amino acids: CASSFSGVYTGELFF.

This chain links TRBV15 with TRBJ2-7; D is unresolved. Looked up from germline, CDR1 is LNHNV and CDR2 is YYDKDF (reference sequence). The CDR3 runs to 16 residues. V lost 1 base and J lost 0, with 13 bases in between. DNA for the CDR3: TGTGCCACCAGCAGAGTCTGGCCGCTCCACTCCTACGAGCAGTACTTC. It codes for CATSRVWPLHSYEQYF.

This chain uses TRBV5-1 with TRBJ1-1; perhaps TRBD1 as D (5 bases). This CDR3 spans 15 amino acids. Trimming left V 2 bases short and J 4 bases short, with 15 bases between. CDR1 and CDR2 (germline): SGHRS, YFSETQ. The CDR3 DNA is TGCGCCAGCAGCTTTTGGGACCGCCGTAGCACTGAAGCTTTCTTT. Its translation is CASSFWDRRSTEAFF.

The chain has TRBV15 and TRBJ2-1; 13 positions match TRBD2. Unmatched junction bases numbered 15, after V lost 4 bases and J lost 0 bases. The CDR3 contains 21 residues. Germline V gene data show CDR1 as LNHNV and CDR2 as YYDKDF (reference sequence). The DNA of the CDR3 is TGTGCCACCAGCATAAAACTCGGACTAGCGGGAGTCAAGAGCTCCTACAATGAGCAGTTCTTC. It is translated as CATSIKLGLAGVKSSYNEQFF.

This clonotype was counted only a few times. J is TRBJ1-2 and V is TRBV7-9; D gene uncertain. The CDR3 has 13 residues. V was shortened by 2 bases and J by 8 bases, with 12 bases between the two germline ends. The V gene's germline CDR1 is SEHNR and CDR2 FQNEAQ (reference sequence). CDR3 amino acids: CASSLLGQWGYTF. The CDR3 nucleotides are TGTGCCAGCAGCTTACTGGGCCAGTGGGGCTACACCTTC.

This clonotype was counted at least ten times. The chain employs TRBV12-3 or TRBV12-4 and TRBJ2-1; 11 positions agree with TRBD2. J lost 4 bases, V lost 3 bases, and 11 bases had no gene match. The CDR3 has 18 amino acids. Here the CDR3 DNA reads TGTGCCAGCAGTTTTCGCGTCGAAGGGACTAGCGGATACAATGAGCAGTTCTTC. Protein sequence: CASSFRVEGTSGYNEQFF.

A few counts support this clonotype. CDR3 sequence reads: CSASPSGVQPQHF. For the CDR3, the DNA is TGCAGTGCTAGTCCATCCGGGGTCCAGCCCCAGCATTTT. The chain employs TRBV20-1 and TRBJ1-5; D unclear. V was shortened by 3 bases and J by 7 bases, with 13 bases between the two germline ends. This CDR3 has 13 residues. CDR1 is DFQATT, CDR2 SNEGSKA, per germline (reference sequence).

The genes are TRBV5-1 and TRBJ1-2; D remains ambiguous. V gave up 0 bases and J gave up 0 bases, with 6 bases separating them. Germline V gene lookup returns CDR1 SGHRS and CDR2 YFSETQ. This CDR3 region has 14 residues. CDR3 in amino acids: CASSLDSANYGYTF. The CDR3 DNA follows: TGCGCCAGCAGCTTGGATTCGGCTAACTATGGCTACACCTTC.

This clonotype turned up a few times. V usage is TRBV5-1 and J usage is TRBJ2-1, with TRBD2 matching 8 bases. CDR3 length: 18 residues. The ends lost 4 bases at V and 4 bases at J; junction bases unmatched: 16. Germline V gene lookup returns CDR1 SGHRS and CDR2 YFSETQ. The CDR3 coding sequence is TGCGCCAGCAGCCCAACCGGGACTAGGTTCCCGTCGTACAATGAGCAGTTCTTC. This encodes CASSPTGTRFPSYNEQFF.

This clonotype was counted ten times or more. This chain links TRBV7-6 with TRBJ1-1; D remains unclear. This CDR3 has 13 amino acids. V was cut by 4 bases and J by 7 bases, with 13 bases left in between. Germline V gene data show CDR1 as SGHVS and CDR2 as FNYEAQ. The CDR3 region is CASSSSSGGEAFF. Here the CDR3 DNA reads TGTGCCAGCAGCTCCTCTTCGGGCGGTGAAGCTTTCTTT.

This clonotype was detected a few times. V gene TRBV27 combines with J gene TRBJ2-3; possibly TRBD1 for D (5 bases). The V end lost 1 base, the J end lost 1 base, and 24 bases lay between the germline ends. This CDR3 contains 20 residues. Germline V gene sequence: CDR1 MNHEY, CDR2 SMNVEV (reference sequence). This CDR3 reads CASSLYSGAARQSGTDTQYF. In DNA form, the CDR3 reads TGTGCCAGCAGTTTATACTCTGGGGCCGCCCGCCAGTCTGGCACAGATACGCAGTATTTT.

This clonotype was counted only a few times. J is TRBJ2-2 and V is TRBV6-2 or TRBV6-3; D gene uncertain. V gave up 0 bases and J gave up 5 bases, with 7 bases separating them. CDR1 is MNHEY, CDR2 SVGEGT, per germline. The CDR3 spans 14 residues. The CDR3 nucleotides are TGTGCCAGCAGTTACTCGGACGCGACCGGGGAGCTGTTTTTT. It specifies CASSYSDATGELFF.